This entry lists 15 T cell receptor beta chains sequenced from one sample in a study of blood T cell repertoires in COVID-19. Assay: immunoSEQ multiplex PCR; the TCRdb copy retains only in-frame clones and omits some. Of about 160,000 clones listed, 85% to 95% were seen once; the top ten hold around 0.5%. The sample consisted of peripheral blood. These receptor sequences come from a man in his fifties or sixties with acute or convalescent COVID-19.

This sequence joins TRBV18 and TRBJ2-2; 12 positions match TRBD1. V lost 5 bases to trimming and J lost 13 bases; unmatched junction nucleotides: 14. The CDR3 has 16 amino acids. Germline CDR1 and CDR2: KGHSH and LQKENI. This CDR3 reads CASSYSGTGGTIGLFF. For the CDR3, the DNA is TGTGCCAGCTCATACTCCGGGACAGGGGGCACGATTGGGCTGTTTTTT.

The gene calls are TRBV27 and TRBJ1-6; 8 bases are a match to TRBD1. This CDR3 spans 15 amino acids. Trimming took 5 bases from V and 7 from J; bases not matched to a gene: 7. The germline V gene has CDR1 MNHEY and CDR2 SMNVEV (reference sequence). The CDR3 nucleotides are TGTGCCAGCAGTAAAAGGGGACAGGTCAATTCACCCCTCCACTTT. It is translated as CASSKRGQVNSPLHF.

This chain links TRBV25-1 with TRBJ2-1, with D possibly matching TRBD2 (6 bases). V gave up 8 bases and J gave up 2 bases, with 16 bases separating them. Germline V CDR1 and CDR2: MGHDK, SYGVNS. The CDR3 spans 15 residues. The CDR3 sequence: CASRFQRAPYNEQFF. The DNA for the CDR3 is TGTGCCAGCCGGTTTCAGCGGGCTCCCTACAATGAGCAGTTCTTC.

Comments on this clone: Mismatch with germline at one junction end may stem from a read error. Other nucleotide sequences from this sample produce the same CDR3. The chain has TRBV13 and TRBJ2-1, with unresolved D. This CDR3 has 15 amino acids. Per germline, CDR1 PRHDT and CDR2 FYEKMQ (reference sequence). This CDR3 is CASSRSELLYNEQFF. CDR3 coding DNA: TGTGCCAGCAGCCGCAGCGAGTTACTCTACAATGAGCAATTCTTC.

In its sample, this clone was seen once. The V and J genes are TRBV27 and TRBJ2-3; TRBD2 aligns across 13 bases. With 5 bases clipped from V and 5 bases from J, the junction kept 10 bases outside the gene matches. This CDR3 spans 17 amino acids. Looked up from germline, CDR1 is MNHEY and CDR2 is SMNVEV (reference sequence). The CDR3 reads CASSELAGGHGVDTQYF. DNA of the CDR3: TGTGCCAGCAGTGAACTAGCGGGGGGGCATGGCGTAGATACGCAGTATTTT.

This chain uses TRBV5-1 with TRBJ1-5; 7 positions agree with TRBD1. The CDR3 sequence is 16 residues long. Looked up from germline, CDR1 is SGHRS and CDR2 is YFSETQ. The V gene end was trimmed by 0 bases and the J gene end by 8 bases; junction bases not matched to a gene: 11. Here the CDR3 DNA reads TGCGCCAGCAGCTTGGGACAGGGAGGCCTTAGGGAGCCCCAGCATTTT. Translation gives CASSLGQGGLREPQHF.

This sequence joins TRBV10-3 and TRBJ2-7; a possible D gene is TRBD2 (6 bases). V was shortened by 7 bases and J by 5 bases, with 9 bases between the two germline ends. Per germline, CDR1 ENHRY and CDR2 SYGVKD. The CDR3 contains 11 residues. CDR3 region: CAITAGHEQYF. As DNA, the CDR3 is TGTGCCATCACGGCGGGGCACGAGCAGTACTTC.

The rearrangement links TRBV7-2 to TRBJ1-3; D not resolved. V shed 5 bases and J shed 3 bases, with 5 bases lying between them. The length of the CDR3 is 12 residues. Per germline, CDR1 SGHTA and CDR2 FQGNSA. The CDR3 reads CASSGLGNTIYF. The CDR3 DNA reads TGTGCCAGCAGCGGACTTGGAAACACCATATATTTT.

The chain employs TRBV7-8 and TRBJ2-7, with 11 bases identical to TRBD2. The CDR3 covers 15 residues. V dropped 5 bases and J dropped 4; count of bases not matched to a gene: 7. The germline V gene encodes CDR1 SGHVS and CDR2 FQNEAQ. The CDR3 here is CASSTGLAVVYEQYF. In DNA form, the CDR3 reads TGTGCCAGCAGCACGGGACTAGCGGTTGTTTACGAGCAGTACTTC.

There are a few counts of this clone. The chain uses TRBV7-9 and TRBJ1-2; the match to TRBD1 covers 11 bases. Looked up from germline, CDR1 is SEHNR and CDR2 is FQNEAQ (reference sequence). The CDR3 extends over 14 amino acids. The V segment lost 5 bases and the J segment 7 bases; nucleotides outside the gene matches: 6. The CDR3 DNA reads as TGTGCCAGCAGCGCGGACAGGGGGCTGTCTGGCTACACCTTC. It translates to CASSADRGLSGYTF.

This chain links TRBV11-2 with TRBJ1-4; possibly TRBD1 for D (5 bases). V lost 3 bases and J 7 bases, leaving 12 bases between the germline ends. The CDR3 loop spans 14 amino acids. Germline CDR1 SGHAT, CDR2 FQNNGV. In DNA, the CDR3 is TGTGCCAGCAGCTTTACCTCCGGGGGTGAAAAACTGTTTTTT. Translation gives CASSFTSGGEKLFF.

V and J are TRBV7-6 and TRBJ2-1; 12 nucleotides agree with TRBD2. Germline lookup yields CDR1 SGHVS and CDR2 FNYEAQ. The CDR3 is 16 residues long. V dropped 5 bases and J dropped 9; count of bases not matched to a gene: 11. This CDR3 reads CASSPSVLAGGSEQFF. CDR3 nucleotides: TGTGCCAGCAGCCCTAGCGTACTAGCGGGAGGCAGTGAGCAGTTCTTC.

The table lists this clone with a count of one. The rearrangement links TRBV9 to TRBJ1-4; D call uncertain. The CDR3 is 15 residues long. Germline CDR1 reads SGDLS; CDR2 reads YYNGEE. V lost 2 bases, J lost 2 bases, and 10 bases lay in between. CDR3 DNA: TGTGCCAGCAGCGTCGCGTCTCGGACTAATGAAAAACTGTTTTTT. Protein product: CASSVASRTNEKLFF.

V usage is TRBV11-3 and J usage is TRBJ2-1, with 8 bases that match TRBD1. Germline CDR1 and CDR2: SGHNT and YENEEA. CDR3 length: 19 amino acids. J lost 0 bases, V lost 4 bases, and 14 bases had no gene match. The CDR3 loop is CASSYTGQGPSDSYNEQFF. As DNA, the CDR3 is TGTGCCAGCAGCTACACAGGACAGGGCCCGTCTGACTCCTACAATGAGCAGTTCTTC.

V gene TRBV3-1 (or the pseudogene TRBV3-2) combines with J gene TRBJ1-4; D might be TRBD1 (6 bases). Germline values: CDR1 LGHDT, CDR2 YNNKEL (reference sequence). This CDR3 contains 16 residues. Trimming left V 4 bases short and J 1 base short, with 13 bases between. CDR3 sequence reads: CASSLRTARTNEKLFF. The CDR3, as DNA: TGTGCCAGCAGCCTAAGGACAGCTCGAACTAATGAAAAACTGTTTTTT.